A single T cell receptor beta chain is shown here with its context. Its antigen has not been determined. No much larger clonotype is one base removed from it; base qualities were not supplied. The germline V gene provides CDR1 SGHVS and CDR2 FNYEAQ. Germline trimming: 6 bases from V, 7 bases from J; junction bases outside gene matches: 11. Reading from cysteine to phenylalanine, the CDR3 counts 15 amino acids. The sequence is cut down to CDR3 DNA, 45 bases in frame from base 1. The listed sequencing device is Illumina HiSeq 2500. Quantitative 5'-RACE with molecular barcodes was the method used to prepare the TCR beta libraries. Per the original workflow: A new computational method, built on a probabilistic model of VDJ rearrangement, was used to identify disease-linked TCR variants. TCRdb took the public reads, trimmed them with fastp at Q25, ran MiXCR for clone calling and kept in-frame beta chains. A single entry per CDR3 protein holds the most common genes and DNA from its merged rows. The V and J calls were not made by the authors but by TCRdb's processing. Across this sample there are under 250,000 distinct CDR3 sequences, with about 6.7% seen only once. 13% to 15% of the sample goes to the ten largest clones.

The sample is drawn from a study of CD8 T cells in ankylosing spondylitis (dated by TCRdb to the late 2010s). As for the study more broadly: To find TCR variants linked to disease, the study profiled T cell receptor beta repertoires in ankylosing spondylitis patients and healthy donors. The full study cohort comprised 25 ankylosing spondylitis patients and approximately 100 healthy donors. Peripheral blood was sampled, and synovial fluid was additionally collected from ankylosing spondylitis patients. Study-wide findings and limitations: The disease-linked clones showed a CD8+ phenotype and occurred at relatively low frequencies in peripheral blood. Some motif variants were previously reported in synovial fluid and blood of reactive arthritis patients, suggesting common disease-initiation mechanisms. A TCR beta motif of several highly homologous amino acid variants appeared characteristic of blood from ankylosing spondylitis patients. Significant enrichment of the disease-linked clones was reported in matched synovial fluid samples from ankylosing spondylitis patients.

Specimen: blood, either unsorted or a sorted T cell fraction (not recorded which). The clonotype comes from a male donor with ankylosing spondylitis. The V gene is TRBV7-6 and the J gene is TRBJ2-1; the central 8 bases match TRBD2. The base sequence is TGTGCCAGCAGGGTAACAGCGGGAGTAAAGAATGAGCAGTTCTTC. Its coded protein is CASRVTAGVKNEQFF. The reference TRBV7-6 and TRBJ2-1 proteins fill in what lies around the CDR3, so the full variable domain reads GAGVSQSPRYKVTKRGQDVALRCDPISGHVSLYWYRQALGQGPEFLTYFNYEAQQDKSGLPNDRFSAERPEGSISTLTIQRTEQRDSAMYRCASRVTAGVKNEQFFGPGTRLTVL.